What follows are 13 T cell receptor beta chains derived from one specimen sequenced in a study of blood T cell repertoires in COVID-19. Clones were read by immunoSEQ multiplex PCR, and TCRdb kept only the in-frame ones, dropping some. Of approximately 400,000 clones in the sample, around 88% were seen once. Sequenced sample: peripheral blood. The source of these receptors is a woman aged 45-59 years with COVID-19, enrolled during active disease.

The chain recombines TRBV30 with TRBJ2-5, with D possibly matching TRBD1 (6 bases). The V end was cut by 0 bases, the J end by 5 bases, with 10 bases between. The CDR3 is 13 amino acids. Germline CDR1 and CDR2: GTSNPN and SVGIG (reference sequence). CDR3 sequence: CAWSVKRGETQYF. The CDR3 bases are TGTGCCTGGAGTGTAAAGAGGGGGGAGACCCAGTACTTC.

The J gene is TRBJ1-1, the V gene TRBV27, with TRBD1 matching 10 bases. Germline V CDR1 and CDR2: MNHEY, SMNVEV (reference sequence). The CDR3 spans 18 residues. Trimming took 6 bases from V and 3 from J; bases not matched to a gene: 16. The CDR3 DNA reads TGTGCCAGCAGCCCGGGACAGGGGTTTAGAGTTGAGTACACTGAAGCTTTCTTT. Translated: CASSPGQGFRVEYTEAFF.

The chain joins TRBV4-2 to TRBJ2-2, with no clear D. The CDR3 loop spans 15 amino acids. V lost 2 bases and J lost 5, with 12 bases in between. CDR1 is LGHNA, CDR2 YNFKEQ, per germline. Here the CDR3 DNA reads TGTGCCAGCAGCCAATCCTTCGGAGAGACCGGGGAGCTGTTTTTT. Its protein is CASSQSFGETGELFF.

DNA of the CDR3: TGTGCCAGCAGTGACCTTGCCAGTCGAGAGCAGTTCTTC. Its translation: CASSDLASREQFF. The V call is TRBV6-4, the J call TRBJ2-1; no reliable D call. CDR3 length: 13 residues. In germline, CDR1 is MRHNA, CDR2 SNTAGT. Trimming cost V 2 bases and J 10 bases, with 12 bases left between them.

The CDR3 DNA reads TGTGCCAGCAGCTTGGGCCCAGCGGGAGGAGGTTTGAGTGAGCAGTTCTTC. Translation gives CASSLGPAGGGLSEQFF. The rearrangement links TRBV7-2 to TRBJ2-1, with 9 bases identical to TRBD2. V lost 3 bases to trimming and J lost 9 bases; unmatched junction nucleotides: 15. Germline V gives CDR1 SGHTA, CDR2 FQGNSA. The CDR3 is 17 amino acids.

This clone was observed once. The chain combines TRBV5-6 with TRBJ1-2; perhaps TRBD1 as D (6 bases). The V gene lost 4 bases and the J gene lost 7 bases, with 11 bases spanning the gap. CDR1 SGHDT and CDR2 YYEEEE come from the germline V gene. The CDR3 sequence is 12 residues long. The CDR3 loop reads CASSQDSPGYTF. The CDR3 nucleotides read TGTGCCAGCAGCCAGGACAGTCCTGGCTACACCTTC.

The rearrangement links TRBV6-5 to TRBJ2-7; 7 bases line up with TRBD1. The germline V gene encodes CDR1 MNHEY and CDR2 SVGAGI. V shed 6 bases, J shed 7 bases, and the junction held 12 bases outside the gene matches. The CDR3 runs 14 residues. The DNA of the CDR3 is TGTGCCAGCAGGAGGCCGGGACAGCCCCGAGAGCAGTACTTC. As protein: CASRRPGQPREQYF.

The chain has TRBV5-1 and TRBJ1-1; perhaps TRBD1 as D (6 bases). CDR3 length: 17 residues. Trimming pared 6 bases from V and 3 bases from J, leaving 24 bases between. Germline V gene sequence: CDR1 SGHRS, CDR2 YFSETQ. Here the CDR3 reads CASNPLGGTKGDTEAFF. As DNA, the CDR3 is TGCGCCAGCAACCCCCTCGGTGGGACAAAAGGGGACACTGAAGCTTTCTTT.

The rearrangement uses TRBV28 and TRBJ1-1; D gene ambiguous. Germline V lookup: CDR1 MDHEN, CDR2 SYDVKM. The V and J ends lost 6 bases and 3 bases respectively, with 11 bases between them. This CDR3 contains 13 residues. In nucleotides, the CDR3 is TGTGCCAGCAGCGAGGGAGGGTACACTGAAGCTTTCTTT. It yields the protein CASSEGGYTEAFF.

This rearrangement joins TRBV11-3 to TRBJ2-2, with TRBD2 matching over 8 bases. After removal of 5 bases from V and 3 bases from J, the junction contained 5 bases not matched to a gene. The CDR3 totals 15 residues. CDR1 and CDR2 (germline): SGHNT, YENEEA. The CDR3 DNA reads TGTGCCAGCAGCCCCGGGGGGGGGCACACCGGGGAGCTGTTTTTT. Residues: CASSPGGGHTGELFF.

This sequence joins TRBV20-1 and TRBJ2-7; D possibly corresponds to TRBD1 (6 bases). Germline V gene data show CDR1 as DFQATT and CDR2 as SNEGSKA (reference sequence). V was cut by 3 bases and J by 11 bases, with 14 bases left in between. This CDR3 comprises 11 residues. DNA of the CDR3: TGCAGTGCTAGCACAGGGATACTGGAGTACTTC. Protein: CSASTGILEYF.

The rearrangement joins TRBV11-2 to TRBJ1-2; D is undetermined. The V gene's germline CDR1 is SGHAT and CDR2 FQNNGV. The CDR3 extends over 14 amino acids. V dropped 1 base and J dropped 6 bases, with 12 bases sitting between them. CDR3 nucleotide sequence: TGTGCCAGCAGCTTAGGGGAACCAGCGGATGGCTACACCTTC. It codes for CASSLGEPADGYTF.

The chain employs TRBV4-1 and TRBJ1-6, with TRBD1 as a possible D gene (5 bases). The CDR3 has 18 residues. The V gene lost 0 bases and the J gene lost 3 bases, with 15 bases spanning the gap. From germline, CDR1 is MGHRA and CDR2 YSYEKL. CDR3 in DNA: TGCGCCAGCAGCCAAGATCAGGGAGGGACGTTCTATAATTCACCCCTCCACTTT. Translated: CASSQDQGGTFYNSPLHF.